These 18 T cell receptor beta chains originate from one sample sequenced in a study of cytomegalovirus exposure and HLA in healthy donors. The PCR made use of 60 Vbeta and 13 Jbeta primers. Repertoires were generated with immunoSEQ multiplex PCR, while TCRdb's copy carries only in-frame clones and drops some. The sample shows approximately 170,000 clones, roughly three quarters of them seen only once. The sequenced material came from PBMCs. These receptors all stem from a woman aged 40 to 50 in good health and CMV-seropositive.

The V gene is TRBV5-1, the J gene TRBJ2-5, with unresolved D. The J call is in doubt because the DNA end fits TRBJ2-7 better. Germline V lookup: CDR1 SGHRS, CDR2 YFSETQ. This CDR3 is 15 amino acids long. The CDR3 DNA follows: TGCGCCAGCAGCTTGGGAGTCGAGGTTTCCTACGAGCAGTACTTC. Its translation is CASSLGVEVSYEQYF.

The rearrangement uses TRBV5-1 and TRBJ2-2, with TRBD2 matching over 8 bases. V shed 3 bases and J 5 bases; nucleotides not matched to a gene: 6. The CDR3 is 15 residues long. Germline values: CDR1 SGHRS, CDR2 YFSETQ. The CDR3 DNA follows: TGCGCCAGCAGCTCCGGGACTAGTGGGACCGGGGAGCTGTTTTTT. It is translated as CASSSGTSGTGELFF.

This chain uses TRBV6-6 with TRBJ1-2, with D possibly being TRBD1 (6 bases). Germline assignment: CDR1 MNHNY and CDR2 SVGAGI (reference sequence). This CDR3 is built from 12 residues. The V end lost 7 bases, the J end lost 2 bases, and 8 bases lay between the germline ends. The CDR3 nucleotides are TGTGCCAGCATGGACAGCAACTATGGCTACACCTTC. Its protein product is CASMDSNYGYTF.

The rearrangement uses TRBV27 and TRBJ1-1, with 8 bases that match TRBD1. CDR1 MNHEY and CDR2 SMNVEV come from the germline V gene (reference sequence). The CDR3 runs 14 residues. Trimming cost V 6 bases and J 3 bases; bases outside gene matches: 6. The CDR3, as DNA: TGTGCCAGCAGGACAGGGGATTGGGACACTGAAGCTTTCTTT. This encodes CASRTGDWDTEAFF.

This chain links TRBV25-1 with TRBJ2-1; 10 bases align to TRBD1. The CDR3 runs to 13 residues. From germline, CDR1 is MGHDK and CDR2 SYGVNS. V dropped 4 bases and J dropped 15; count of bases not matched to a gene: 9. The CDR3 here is CASSGGQGSFLFF. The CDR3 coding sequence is TGTGCCAGCAGTGGGGGACAGGGGAGCTTTCTGTTCTTC.

The CDR3 DNA is TGTGCCAGCCATAACGTCGCGGGGGGCTCGGGGACCCAGTACTTC. Translated: CASHNVAGGSGTQYF. The chain is built from TRBV7-2 and TRBJ2-5; TRBD2 aligns across 8 bases. In germline, CDR1 is SGHTA, CDR2 FQGNSA. This CDR3 spans 15 amino acids. The ends lost 8 bases at V and 7 bases at J; junction bases unmatched: 15. The full variable domain, completed using reference TRBV7-2 and TRBJ2-5, is GAGVSQSPSNKVTEKGKDVELRCDPISGHTALYWYRQSLGQGLEFLIYFQGNSAPDKSGLPSDRFSAERTGGSVSTLTIQRTQQEDSAVYLCASHNVAGGSGTQYFGPGTRLLVL.

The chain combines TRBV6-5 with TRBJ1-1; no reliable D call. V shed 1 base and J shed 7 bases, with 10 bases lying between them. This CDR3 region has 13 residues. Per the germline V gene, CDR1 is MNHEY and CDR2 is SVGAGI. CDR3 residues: CASSYYLGGEAFF. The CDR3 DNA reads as TGTGCCAGCAGTTACTATCTCGGCGGTGAAGCTTTCTTT.

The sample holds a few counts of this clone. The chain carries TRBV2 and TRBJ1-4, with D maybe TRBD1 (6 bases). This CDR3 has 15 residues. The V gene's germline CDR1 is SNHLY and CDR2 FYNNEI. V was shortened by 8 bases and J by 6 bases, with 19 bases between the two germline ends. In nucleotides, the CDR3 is TGTGCCAGCTCCCCCGGCGACAGGCCGGATGAAAAACTGTTTTTT. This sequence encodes CASSPGDRPDEKLFF.

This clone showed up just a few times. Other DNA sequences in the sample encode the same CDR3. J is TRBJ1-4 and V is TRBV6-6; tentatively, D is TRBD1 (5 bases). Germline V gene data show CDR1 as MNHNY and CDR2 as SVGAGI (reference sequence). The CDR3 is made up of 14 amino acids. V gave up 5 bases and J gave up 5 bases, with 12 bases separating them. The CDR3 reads CASSGDRGNEKLFF. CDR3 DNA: TGTGCCAGCAGTGGAGACAGAGGCAATGAAAAACTGTTTTTT.

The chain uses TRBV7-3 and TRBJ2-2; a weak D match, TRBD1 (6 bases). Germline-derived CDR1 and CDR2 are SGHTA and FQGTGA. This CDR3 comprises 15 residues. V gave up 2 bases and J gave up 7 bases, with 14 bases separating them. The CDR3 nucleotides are TGTGCCAGCAGCTTATCACAGGGCCGTAACGGGGAGCTGTTTTTT. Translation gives CASSLSQGRNGELFF. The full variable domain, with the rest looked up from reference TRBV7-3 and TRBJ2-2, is GAGVSQTPSNKVTEKGKYVELRCDPISGHTALYWYRQSLGQGPEFLIYFQGTGAADDSGLPNDRFFAVRPEGSVSTLKIQRTERGDSAVYLCASSLSQGRNGELFFGEGSRLTVL.

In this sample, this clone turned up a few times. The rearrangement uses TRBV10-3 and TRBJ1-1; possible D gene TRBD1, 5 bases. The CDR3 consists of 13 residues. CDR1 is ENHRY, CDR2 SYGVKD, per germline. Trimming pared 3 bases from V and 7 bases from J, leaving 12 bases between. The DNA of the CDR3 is TGTGCCATCAGTGACGGGGGTAACGGTGAAGCTTTCTTT. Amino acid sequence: CAISDGGNGEAFF.

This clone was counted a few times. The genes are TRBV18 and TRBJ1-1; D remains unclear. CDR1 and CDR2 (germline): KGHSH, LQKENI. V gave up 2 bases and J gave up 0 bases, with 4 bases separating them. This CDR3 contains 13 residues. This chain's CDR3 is CASSPILNTEAFF. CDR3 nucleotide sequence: TGTGCCAGCTCACCAATATTGAACACTGAAGCTTTCTTT.

The CDR3 DNA follows: TGTGCCTGGAGTGTACTTGAAAGAGCTTTCTTT. Translation gives CAWSVLERAFF. The rearrangement joins TRBV30 to TRBJ1-1; D unresolved. Between the trimmed V and J ends, which lost 0 bases and 10 bases, there was a span of 9 bases. Per germline, CDR1 GTSNPN and CDR2 SVGIG (reference sequence). The CDR3 covers 11 residues.

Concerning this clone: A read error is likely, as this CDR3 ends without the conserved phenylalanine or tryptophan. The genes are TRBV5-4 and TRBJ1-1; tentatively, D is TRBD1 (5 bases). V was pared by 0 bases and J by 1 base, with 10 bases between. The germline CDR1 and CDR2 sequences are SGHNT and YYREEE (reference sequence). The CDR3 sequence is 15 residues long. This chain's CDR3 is CASSLVQGWNTEAFL. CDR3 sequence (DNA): TGTGCCAGCAGCTTGGTTCAGGGTTGGAACACTGAAGCTTTCCTT.

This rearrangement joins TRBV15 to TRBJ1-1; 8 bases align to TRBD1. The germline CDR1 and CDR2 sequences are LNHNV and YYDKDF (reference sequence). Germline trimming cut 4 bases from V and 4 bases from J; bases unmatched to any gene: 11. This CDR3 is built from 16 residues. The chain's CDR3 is CATSTPDRGGSTEAFF. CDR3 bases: TGTGCCACCAGCACTCCCGACAGGGGCGGTAGCACTGAAGCTTTCTTT.

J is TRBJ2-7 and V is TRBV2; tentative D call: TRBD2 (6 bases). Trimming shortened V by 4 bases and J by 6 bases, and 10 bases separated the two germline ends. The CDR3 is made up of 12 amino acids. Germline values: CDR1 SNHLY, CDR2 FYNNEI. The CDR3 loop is CASSVAGSEQYF. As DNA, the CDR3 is TGTGCCAGCAGTGTTGCGGGAAGCGAGCAGTACTTC.

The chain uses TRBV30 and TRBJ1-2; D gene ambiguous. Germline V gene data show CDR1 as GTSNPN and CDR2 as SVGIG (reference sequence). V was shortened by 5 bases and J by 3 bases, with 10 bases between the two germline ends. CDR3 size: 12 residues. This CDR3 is CAWADKDYGYTF. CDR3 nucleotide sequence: TGTGCCTGGGCCGACAAGGACTATGGCTACACCTTC.

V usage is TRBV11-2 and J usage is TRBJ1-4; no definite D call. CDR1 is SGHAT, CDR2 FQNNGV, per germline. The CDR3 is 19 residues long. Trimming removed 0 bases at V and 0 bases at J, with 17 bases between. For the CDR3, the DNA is TGTGCCAGCAGCTTAGATTCGAGGAGCACCAGAGCAACTAATGAAAAACTGTTTTTT. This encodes CASSLDSRSTRATNEKLFF.